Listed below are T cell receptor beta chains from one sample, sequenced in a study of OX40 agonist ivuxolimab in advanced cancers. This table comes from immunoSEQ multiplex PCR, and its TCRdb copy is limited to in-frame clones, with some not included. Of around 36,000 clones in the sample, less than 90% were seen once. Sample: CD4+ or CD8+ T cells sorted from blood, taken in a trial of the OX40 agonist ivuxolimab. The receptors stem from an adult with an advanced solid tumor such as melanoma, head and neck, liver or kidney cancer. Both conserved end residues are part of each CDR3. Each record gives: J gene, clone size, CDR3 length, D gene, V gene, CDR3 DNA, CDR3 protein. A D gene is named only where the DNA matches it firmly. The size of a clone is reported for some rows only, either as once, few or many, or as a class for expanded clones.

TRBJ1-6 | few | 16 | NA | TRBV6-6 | TGTGCCAGCAGTTACTCGGTAGCGGGGGAAGGTTCACCCCTCCACTTT | CASSYSVAGEGSPLHF
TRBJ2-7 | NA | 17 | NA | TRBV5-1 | TGCGCCAGCAGCTTCCTCCCGGACGGTCCGAGCTCCTACGAGCAGTACTTC | CASSFLPDGPSSYEQYF
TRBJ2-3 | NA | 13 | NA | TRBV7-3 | TGTGCCAGCAGCTTAAACTCAGTTGATACGCAGTATTTT | CASSLNSVDTQYF
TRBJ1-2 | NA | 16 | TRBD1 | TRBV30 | TGTGCCTGGGAGGGGGTTGACAGGGATGCCAACTATGGCTACACCTTC | CAWEGVDRDANYGYTF
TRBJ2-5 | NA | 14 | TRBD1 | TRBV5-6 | TGTGCCAGCAGCACCACCGGGACAGGGCGTTCCCAGTACTTC | CASSTTGTGRSQYF
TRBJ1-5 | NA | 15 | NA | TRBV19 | TGTGCCAGTAGTATTATGGACCTTAGCAATCAGCCCCAGCATTTT | CASSIMDLSNQPQHF
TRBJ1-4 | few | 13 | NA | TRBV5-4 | TGTGCCAGCAGTACTACTATTGGGGAAAAACTGTTTTTT | CASSTTIGEKLFF
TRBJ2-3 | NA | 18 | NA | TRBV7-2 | TGTGCCAGCAGCCCCAACCCCGGGTGGGGGGACCGCACAGATACGCAGTATTTT | CASSPNPGWGDRTDTQYF
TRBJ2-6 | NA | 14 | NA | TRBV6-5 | TGTGCCAGCAGTGACGATTCTGGGGCCAACGTCCTGACTTTC | CASSDDSGANVLTF
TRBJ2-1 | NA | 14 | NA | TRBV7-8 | TGTGCCAGCAGCCAACTCGGCAGGCACAATGAGCAGTTCTTC | CASSQLGRHNEQFF
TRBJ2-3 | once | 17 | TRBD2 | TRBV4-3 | TGCGCCAGCAGCCAAGGACCTAGCGGGGGGTTAATAGATACGCAGTATTTT | CASSQGPSGGLIDTQYF
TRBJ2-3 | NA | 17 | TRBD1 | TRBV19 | TGTGCCAGTAGTGTACGCCGGGACAGGGACAGCACAGATACGCAGTATTTT | CASSVRRDRDSTDTQYF
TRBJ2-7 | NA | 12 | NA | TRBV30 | TGTGCCTGGAGTGGGGACTCCTACGAGCAGTACTTC | CAWSGDSYEQYF
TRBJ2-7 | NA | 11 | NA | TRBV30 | TGTGCCTGGAGTGAGGGGGACGAGCAGTACTTC | CAWSEGDEQYF
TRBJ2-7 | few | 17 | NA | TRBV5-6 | TGTGCCAGCAGCTTGGGGGCGGGTGATTGGAGCTCCTACGAGCAGTACTTC | CASSLGAGDWSSYEQYF
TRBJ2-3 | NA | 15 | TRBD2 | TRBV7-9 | TGTGCCAGCAGCCCAACCGGGACTAGCGGGGGACCGCAGTATTTT | CASSPTGTSGGPQYF
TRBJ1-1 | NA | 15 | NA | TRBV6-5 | TGTGCCAGCAGTCCAAACCTCGGGGGTAACACTGAAGCTTTCTTT | CASSPNLGGNTEAFF
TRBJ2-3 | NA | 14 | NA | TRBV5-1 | TGCGCCAGCAGCCCGGAACAGGGCACAGATACGCAGTATTTT | CASSPEQGTDTQYF
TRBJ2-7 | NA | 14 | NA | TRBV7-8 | TGTGCCAGCAGCTACCAGGACGGGGCCTACGAGCAGTACTTC | CASSYQDGAYEQYF
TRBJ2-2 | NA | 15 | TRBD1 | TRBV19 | TGTGCCAGTAGTACCCGGACAGGGAGGACCGGGGAGCTGTTTTTT | CASSTRTGRTGELFF
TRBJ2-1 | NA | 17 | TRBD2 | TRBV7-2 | TGTGCCAGCAGCTTAGTGGGCGGGGGGCCGAAATACAATGAGCAGTTCTTC | CASSLVGGGPKYNEQFF
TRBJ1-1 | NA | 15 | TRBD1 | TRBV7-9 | TGTGCCAGCAGCTTTGGGACAGTCTTGAACACTGAAGCTTTCTTT | CASSFGTVLNTEAFF
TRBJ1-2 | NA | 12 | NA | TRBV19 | TGTGCCAGTATAAATGCCGGCTATGGCTACACCTTC | CASINAGYGYTF
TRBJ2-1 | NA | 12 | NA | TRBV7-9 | TGTGCCAGCGAGGGTCTGAACAATGAGCAGTTCTTC | CASEGLNNEQFF
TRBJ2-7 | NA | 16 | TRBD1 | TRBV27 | TGTGCCAGCAGTTTATCCCTAGACAGGGGAGACGGCGAGCAGTACTTC | CASSLSLDRGDGEQYF
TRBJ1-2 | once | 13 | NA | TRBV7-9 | TGTGCCAGCATTGGGGCGGCTAACTATGGCTACACCTTC | CASIGAANYGYTF
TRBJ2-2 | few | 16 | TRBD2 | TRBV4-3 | TGCGCCAGCAGCCAAGACCCTAGCGGGGGGGCCGGGGAGCTGTTTTTT | CASSQDPSGGAGELFF
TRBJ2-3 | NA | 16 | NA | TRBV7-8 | TGTGCCAGCAGCCCCTCCAGCTGGGCCTCCACAGATACGCAGTATTTT | CASSPSSWASTDTQYF
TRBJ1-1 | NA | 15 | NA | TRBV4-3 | TGCGCCAGCAGCCGGGTTTGGGGGCCGAACACTGAAGCTTTCTTT | CASSRVWGPNTEAFF
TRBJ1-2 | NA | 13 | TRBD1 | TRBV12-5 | TGTGCTAGTGCCCAGGGGGCAAGCTATGGCTACACCTTC | CASAQGASYGYTF
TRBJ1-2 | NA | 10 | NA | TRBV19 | TGTGCCACCGGGTCTTATGGCTACACCTTC | CATGSYGYTF
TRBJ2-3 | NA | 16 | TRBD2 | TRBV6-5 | TGTGCCAGCAGTTTTGACGAGACTAGCTACACAGATACGCAGTATTTT | CASSFDETSYTDTQYF
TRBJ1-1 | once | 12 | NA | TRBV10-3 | TGTGCCATCAGTGAGTTGGTACCTGGGGCTTTCTTT | CAISELVPGAFF
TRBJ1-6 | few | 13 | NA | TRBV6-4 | TGTGCCAGCAGTGATACAGAAAATTCACCCCTCCACTTT | CASSDTENSPLHF
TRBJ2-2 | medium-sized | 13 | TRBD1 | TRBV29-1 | TGCAGCGTGCGGACAGGTCGAACCGGGGAGCTGTTTTTT | CSVRTGRTGELFF
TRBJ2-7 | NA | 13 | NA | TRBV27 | TGTGCCAGCAGTTTCTTAGGGGAGTACGAGCAGTACTTC | CASSFLGEYEQYF
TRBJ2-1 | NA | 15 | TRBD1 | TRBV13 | TGTGCCAGCAGCCACCGACAGGGGATCGACAATGAGCAGTTCTTC | CASSHRQGIDNEQFF
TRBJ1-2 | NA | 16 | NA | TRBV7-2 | TGTGCCAGCAGCTCACAAGGCCCCCTGCCCCCTTATGGCTACACCTTC | CASSSQGPLPPYGYTF
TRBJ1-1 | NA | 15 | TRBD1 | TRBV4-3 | TGCGCCAGCAGCCAAGCACAGGGGGTCAACACTGAAGCTTTCTTT | CASSQAQGVNTEAFF
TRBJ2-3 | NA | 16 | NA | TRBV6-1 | TGTGCCAGCAGTGAAGGACACGGACTGGAGCGAATTACGCAGTATTTT | CASSEGHGLERITQYF
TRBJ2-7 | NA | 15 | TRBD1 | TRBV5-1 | TGCGCCAGCAGCTTGGACAGGGGAGCCTCCTACGAGCAGTACTTC | CASSLDRGASYEQYF
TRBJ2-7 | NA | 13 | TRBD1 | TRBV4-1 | TGCGCCAGCAGCCAACTTACAGGGGACGAGCAGTACTTC | CASSQLTGDEQYF